This TCR beta chain was documented in a study of blood T cell repertoires in COVID-19. The wider study: Researchers got acute and convalescent COVID-19 samples from the United States, Italy and Spain. In each case, the material was cDNA or gDNA derived from T cells, B-cell-depleted T cells, or PBMCs.

Authors' analysis steps: Reference gene primer amplification yielded estimated nucleated cell counts. Generated by immunoSEQ multiplex PCR, the TCRdb table keeps only in-frame clones and is missing some. V, J and clone size derive from that table, while D and trimming were established from the DNA sequence. The sample comprises tens of thousands of clones, 88% of which are singletons, and about 9.6% rests with the top ten. V was clipped by 0 bases and J by 1 base, with 24 bases between them. The germline gives CDR1 SGHRS, CDR2 YFSETQ. The CDR3 has 20 residues. The clonotype comes from a human donor in a cohort sampled during active COVID-19. Sequencing used peripheral blood. J is TRBJ2-3 and V is TRBV5-1; a possible D gene is TRBD1 (6 bases). Here the CDR3 reads CASSLVTGHGLRVGTDTQYF. The CDR3 nucleotides read TGCGCCAGCAGCTTGGTAACGGGACACGGTTTAAGGGTTGGCACAGATACGCAGTATTTT.